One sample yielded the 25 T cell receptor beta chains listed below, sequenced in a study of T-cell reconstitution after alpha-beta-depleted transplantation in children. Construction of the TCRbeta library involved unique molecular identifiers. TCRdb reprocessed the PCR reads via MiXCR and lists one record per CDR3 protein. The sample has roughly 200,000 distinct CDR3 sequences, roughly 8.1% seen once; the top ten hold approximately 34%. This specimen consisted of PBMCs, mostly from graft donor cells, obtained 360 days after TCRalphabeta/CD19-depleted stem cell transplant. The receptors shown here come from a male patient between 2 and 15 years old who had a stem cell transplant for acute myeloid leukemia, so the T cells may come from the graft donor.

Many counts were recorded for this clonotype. CDR3 in amino acids: CATSEGGDTGELFF. As DNA, the CDR3 is TGTGCCACCAGTGAGGGGGGGGACACCGGGGAGCTGTTTTTT. V usage is TRBV24-1 and J usage is TRBJ2-2; 7 positions agree with TRBD2. The germline V gene has CDR1 KGHDR and CDR2 SFDVKD. V lost 4 bases to trimming and J lost 3 bases; unmatched junction nucleotides: 1. This CDR3 is 14 amino acids long.

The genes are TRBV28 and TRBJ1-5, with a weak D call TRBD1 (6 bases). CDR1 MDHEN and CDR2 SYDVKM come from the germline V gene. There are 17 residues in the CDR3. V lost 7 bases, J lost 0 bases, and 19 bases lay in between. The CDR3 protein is CASNLDGGAPSNQPQHF. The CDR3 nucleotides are TGTGCCAGCAATCTGGATGGGGGGGCGCCTAGCAATCAGCCCCAGCATTTT.

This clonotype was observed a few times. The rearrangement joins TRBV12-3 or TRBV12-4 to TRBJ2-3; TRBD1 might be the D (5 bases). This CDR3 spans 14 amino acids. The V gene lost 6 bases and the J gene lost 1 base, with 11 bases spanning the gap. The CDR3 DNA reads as TGTGCCAGCAGGGGGATAGGGGGCACAGATACGCAGTATTTT. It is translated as CASRGIGGTDTQYF.

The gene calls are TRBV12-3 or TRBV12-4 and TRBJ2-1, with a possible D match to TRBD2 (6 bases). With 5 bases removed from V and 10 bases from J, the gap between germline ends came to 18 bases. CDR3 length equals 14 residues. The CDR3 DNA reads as TGTGCCAGCAGTACGCCCTGGGGGGTCGGAGAGCAGTTCTTC. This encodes CASSTPWGVGEQFF.

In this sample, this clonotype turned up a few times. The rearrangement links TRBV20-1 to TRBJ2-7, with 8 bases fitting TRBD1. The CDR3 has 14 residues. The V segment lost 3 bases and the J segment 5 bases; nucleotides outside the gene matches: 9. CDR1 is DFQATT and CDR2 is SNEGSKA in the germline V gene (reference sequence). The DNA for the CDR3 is TGCAGTGCTAGGGGCAGGACAGGGAGGCACGAGCAGTACTTC. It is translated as CSARGRTGRHEQYF.

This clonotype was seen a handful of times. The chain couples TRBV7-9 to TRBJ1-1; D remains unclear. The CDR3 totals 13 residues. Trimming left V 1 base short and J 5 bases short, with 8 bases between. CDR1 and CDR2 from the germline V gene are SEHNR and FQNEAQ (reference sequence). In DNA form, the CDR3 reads TGTGCCAGCAGCTTAGTGGCTGATACTGAAGCTTTCTTT. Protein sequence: CASSLVADTEAFF. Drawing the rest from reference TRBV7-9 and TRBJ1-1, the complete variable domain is DTGVSQNPRHKITKRGQNVTFRCDPISEHNRLYWYRQTLGQGPEFLTYFQNEAQLEKSRLLSDRFSAERPKGSFSTLEIQRTEQGDSAMYLCASSLVADTEAFFGQGTRLTVV.

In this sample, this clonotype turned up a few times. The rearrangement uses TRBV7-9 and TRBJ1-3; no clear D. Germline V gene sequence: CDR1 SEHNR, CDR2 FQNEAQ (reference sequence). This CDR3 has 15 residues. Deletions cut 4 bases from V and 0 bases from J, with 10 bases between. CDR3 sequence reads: CASSSRGNSGNTIYF. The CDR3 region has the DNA TGTGCCAGCAGCTCCCGGGGTAACTCTGGAAACACCATATATTTT.

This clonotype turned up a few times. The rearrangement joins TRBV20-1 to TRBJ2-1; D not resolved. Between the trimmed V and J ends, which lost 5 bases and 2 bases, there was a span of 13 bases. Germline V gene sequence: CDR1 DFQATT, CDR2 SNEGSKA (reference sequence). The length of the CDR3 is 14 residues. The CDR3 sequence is CSASHRAPYNEQFF. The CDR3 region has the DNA TGCAGTGCTTCCCACCGGGCACCCTACAATGAGCAGTTCTTC.

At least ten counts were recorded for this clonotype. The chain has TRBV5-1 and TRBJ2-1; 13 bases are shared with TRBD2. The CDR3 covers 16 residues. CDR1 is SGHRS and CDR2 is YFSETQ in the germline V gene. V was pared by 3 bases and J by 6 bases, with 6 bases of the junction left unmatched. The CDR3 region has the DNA TGCGCCAGCAGCTCCTCTAGACTAGCGGGAGGCAATGAGCAGTTCTTC. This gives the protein CASSSSRLAGGNEQFF.

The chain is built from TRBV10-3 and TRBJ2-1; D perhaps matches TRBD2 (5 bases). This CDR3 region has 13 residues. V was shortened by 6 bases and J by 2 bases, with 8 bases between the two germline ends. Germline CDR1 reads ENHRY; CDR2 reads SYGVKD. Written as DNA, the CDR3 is TGTGCCATCAGGGACTTCACCTACAATGAGCAGTTCTTC. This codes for CAIRDFTYNEQFF.

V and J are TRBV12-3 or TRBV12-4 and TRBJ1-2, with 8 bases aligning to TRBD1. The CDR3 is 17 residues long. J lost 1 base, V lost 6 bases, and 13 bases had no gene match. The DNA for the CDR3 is TGTGCCAGCAGGAAGACAGGGGTGGCTATGGGTAACTATGGCTACACCTTC. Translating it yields CASRKTGVAMGNYGYTF.

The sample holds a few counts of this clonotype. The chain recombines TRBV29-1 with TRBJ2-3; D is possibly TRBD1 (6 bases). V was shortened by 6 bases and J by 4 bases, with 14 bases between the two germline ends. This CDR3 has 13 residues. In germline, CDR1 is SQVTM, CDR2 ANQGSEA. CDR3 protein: CSVRRGKADTQYF. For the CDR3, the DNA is TGCAGCGTCCGCAGGGGAAAGGCAGATACGCAGTATTTT.

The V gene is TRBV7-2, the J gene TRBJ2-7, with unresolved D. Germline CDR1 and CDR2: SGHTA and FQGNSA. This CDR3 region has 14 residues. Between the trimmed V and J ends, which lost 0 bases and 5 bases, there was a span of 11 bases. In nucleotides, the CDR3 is TGTGCCAGCAGCTTAGCGGTATCGAATGACGAGCAGTACTTC. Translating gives CASSLAVSNDEQYF.

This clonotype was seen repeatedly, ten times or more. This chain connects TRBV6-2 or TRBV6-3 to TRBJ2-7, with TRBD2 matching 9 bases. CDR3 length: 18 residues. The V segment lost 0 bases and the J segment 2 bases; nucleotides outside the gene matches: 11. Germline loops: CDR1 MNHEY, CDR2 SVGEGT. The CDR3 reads CASSYSLMTSGRPYEQYF. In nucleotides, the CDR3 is TGTGCCAGCAGTTACTCCCTAATGACTAGCGGCCGACCCTACGAGCAGTACTTC.

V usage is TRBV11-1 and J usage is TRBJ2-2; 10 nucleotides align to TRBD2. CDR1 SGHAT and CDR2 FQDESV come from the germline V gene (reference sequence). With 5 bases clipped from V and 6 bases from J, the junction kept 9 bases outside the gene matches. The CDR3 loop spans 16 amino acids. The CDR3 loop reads CASSLRGLAPPGELFF. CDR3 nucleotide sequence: TGTGCCAGCAGCCTGAGGGGACTAGCGCCGCCCGGGGAGCTGTTTTTT.

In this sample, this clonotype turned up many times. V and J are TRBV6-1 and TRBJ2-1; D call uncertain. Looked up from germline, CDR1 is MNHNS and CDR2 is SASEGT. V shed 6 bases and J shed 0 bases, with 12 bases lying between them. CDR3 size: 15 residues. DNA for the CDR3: TGTGCCAGCAGACCCACCCTGAGCTCCTACAATGAGCAGTTCTTC. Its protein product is CASRPTLSSYNEQFF.

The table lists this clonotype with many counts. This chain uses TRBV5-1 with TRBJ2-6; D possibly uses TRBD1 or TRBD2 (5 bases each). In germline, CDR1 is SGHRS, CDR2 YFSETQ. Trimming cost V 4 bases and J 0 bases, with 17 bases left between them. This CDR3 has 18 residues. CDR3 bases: TGCGCCAGCAGCCTGAATGGGGGTATCGACTCTGGGGCCAACGTCCTGACTTTC. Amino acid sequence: CASSLNGGIDSGANVLTF.

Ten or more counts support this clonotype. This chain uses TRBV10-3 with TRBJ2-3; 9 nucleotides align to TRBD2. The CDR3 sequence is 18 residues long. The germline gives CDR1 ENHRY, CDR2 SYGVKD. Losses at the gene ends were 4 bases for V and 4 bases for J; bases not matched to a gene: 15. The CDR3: CAISGGRSSGNPADTQYF. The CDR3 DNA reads TGTGCCATCAGTGGAGGAAGGTCTAGCGGGAATCCGGCAGATACGCAGTATTTT.

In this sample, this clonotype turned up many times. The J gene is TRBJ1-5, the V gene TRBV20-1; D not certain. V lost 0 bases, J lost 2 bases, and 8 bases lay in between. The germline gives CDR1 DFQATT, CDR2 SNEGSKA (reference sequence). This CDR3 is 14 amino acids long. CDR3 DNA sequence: TGCAGTGCTAGAGATTTACTCCGCAATCAGCCCCAGCATTTT. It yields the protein CSARDLLRNQPQHF.

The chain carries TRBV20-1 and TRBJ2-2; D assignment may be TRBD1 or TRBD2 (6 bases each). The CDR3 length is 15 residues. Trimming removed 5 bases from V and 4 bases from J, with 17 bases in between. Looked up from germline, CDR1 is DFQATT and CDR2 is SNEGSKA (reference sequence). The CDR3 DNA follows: TGCAGTGCTTACGGAGGGGGGTCGGGCACCGGGGAGCTGTTTTTT. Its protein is CSAYGGGSGTGELFF.

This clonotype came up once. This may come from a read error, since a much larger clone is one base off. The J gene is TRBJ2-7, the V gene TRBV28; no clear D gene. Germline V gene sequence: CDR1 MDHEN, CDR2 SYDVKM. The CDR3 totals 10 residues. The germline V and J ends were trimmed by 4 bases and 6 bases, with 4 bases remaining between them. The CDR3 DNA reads TGTGCCAGCAGTTGGAGCGAGCAGTACTTC. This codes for CASSWSEQYF.

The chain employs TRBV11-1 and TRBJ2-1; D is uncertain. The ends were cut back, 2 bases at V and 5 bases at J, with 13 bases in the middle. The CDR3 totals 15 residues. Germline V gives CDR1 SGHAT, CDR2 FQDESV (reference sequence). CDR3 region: CASSLRLARNNEQFF. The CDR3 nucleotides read TGTGCCAGCAGCTTAAGGCTCGCACGGAACAATGAGCAGTTCTTC.

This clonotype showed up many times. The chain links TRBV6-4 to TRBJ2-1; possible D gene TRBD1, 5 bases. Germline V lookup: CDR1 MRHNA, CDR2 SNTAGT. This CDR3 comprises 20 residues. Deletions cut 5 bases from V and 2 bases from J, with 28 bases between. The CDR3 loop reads CASSTANTLGLISPYNEQFF. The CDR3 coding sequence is TGTGCCAGCAGTACAGCTAATACTTTGGGGCTAATCTCCCCCTACAATGAGCAGTTCTTC.

CDR3 bases: TGCGCCAGCAGCTCAGGACAGGCTCAAGAGACCCAGTACTTC. Amino acid sequence: CASSSGQAQETQYF. The chain couples TRBV5-1 to TRBJ2-5; 7 bases agree with TRBD1. Germline V gives CDR1 SGHRS, CDR2 YFSETQ. The CDR3 spans 14 residues. V lost 3 bases, J lost 2 bases, and 4 bases stayed unmatched. The variable domain in full, completed from reference TRBV5-1 and TRBJ2-5, reads KAGVTQTPRYLIKTRGQQVTLSCSPISGHRSVSWYQQTPGQGLQFLFEYFSETQRNKGNFPGRFSGRQFSNSRSEMNVSTLELGDSALYLCASSSGQAQETQYFGPGTRLLVL.

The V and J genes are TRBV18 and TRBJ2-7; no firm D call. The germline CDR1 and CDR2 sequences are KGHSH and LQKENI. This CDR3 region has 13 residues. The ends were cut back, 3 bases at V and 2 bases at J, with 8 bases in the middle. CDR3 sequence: CASSPSYPYEQYF. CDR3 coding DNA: TGTGCCAGCTCACCTTCCTACCCCTACGAGCAGTACTTC.